This T cell receptor beta chain appears in the sequencing data of a study of cytomegalovirus exposure and HLA in healthy donors. PCR was performed using 60 Vbeta and 13 Jbeta primers. This table comes from immunoSEQ multiplex PCR, and its TCRdb copy is limited to in-frame clones, with some not included. The data hold around 150,000 clones, with over 75% observed a single time. This clone was detected only once. The antigen is undetermined. The CDR3 is made up of 15 amino acids. Trimming left V 0 bases short and J 0 bases short, with 6 bases between. The V gene's germline CDR1 is SGHTA and CDR2 FQGNSA. Study conclusions and caveats: In a later analysis, common viral pathogens appeared linked to several of the most significant clusters.

The chain links TRBV7-2 to TRBJ2-1; D remains unclear. Input material: PBMCs. This TCR was sampled from a woman between 45 and 65 years old in good health and CMV-seropositive. CDR3 region: CASSLAYSSYNEQFF. CDR3 nucleotides: TGTGCCAGCAGCTTAGCATATAGCTCCTACAATGAGCAGTTCTTC. The full variable domain, rest sourced from reference TRBV7-2 and TRBJ2-1, is GAGVSQSPSNKVTEKGKDVELRCDPISGHTALYWYRQSLGQGLEFLIYFQGNSAPDKSGLPSDRFSAERTGGSVSTLTIQRTQQEDSAVYLCASSLAYSSYNEQFFGPGTRLTVL.